This T cell receptor (beta chain) was observed in a study of blood T cell repertoires in COVID-19. The CDR3 is 18 amino acids. Losses at the gene ends were 5 bases for V and 8 bases for J; bases not matched to a gene: 15. Germline CDR1 is SGHVS and CDR2 is FNYEAQ. Recruitment covered 25 or so US areas and drew participants whose ages spanned roughly 18 to 90 years. Assignments of participants to cohorts depended upon their own reported clinical history. Each recovered donor of Cohort 3 presented with two negative PCRs, clearance, or symptom resolution. Only in-frame clones appear in the TCRdb table, and some are missing; sequencing was by immunoSEQ multiplex PCR. The table lists 150,000 to 200,000 clones, around 80% of them singletons.

The source of this sequence is a middle-aged man who had recovered from COVID-19. Sequenced sample: PBMCs or T cells enriched from blood (not recorded which). V and J are TRBV7-6 and TRBJ1-6, with 10 positions matching TRBD1. The DNA for the CDR3 is TGTGCCAGCAGCCCGGAGACGGGACAGGGGATCTTGGATTCACCCCTCCACTTT. Its protein product is CASSPETGQGILDSPLHF.